This note documents a single T cell receptor beta chain sequence. As yet, its antigen is unknown. These data originate in a study of CXCR3-negative and CXCR3-positive naive CD8 T cells. On the study more broadly: Summed over all libraries, TRB reads came to around 130 million, with about 1.5 +/- 0.3 million per library.

Germline lookup yields CDR1 SNHLY and CDR2 FYNNEI. The CDR3 runs to 11 residues. Study findings and constraints: Unlike memory cells, which differed, naive CXCR3-negative and CXCR3-positive cells had similar TRBV-TRBJ usage. More hydrophobic TRB CDR3s were found in CXCR3-positive naive cells than in CXCR3-negative naive cells. In both naive subsets diversity was comparably high, whereas memory CD8+ cells showed much lower diversity.

UMI-labeled 5' RACE yielded the TRB cDNA libraries. TCRdb reprocessed the 5' RACE reads; each CDR3 protein has one entry and no DNA is given. Its table lists under 150,000 distinct CDR3 sequences. The genes are TRBV2 and TRBJ2-7. The sample consisted of naive CXCR3+ CD8+ T cells from blood. Documented subset: CD45RO-CCR7+CD27+CD95- naive CD8+ T cells expressing CXCR3 (TNR3+). The sequence was collected from a human donor in good health. Some clones in this sample may be carry-over from other donors' samples. CDR3 sequence: CASSETYEQYF.